This TCR beta chain was documented in a study of cytomegalovirus exposure and HLA in healthy donors. Study-wide points: Analysis performed later showed TCR beta chains linked to HLA being more clonally expanded than equally common others.

Amplification used 60 Vbeta primers and 13 Jbeta primers. The assay was immunoSEQ multiplex PCR, and TCRdb's table has in-frame clones only and misses some. The repertoire consists of about 120,000 clones, with 70% to 85% occurring once and the leading ten covering more than 2.5%. Points on this clone: Its antigen is unidentified.

Germline loops: CDR1 SEHNR, CDR2 FQNEAQ (reference sequence). The ends were cut back, 8 bases at V and 2 bases at J, with 10 bases in the middle. The CDR3 runs to 13 residues. The source of this sequence is a woman aged 45-59 years in good health and CMV-seronegative. V is TRBV7-9 and J is TRBJ2-1, with a tentative D call TRBD1 (5 bases). The sample comprised PBMCs. The CDR3 reads CASLQDPYNEQFF. For the CDR3, the DNA is TGTGCCAGCCTACAGGACCCCTACAATGAGCAGTTCTTC.